Following are 14 T cell receptor beta chains from one sample sequenced in a study of shared clonotypes between healthy human individuals. Naive CD8 cells lacked CD45RO and underwent positive selection for CCR7, leaving out terminally differentiated effector memory CD45RA+ cells. Here immunoSEQ multiplex PCR was the method, and the copy in TCRdb shows in-frame clones only, minus some. The sample contains about 800,000 clones, roughly 96% of which appear only once. The sample comprised naive CD8+ T cells sorted from blood. The receptors were gathered from a young man in good health.

V and J are TRBV2 and TRBJ2-5; D perhaps matches TRBD2 (5 bases). Between the trimmed V and J ends, which lost 6 bases and 0 bases, there was a span of 11 bases. The CDR3 runs 14 residues. Germline V gene lookup returns CDR1 SNHLY and CDR2 FYNNEI. CDR3 protein: CASRGLRYQETQYF. Here the CDR3 DNA reads TGTGCCAGCAGAGGACTGCGGTACCAAGAGACCCAGTACTTC.

The CDR3 loop reads CASSGGGLREQYF. Written as DNA, the CDR3 is TGTGCCAGCAGTGGGGGAGGGCTGCGCGAGCAGTACTTC. The rearrangement links TRBV7-2 to TRBJ2-7, with 7 bases lining up with TRBD2. Germline CDR1 is SGHTA and CDR2 is FQGNSA. The CDR3 covers 13 residues. After removal of 6 bases from V and 6 bases from J, the junction contained 8 bases not matched to a gene. The variable domain in full, completed from reference TRBV7-2 and TRBJ2-7, reads GAGVSQSPSNKVTEKGKDVELRCDPISGHTALYWYRQSLGQGLEFLIYFQGNSAPDKSGLPSDRFSAERTGGSVSTLTIQRTQQEDSAVYLCASSGGGLREQYFGPGTRLTVT.

The chain employs TRBV5-4 and TRBJ2-6; TRBD2 matches at 9 bases. CDR1 and CDR2 (germline): SGHNT, YYREEE (reference sequence). The trim removed 0 bases at V and 0 bases at J, leaving 1 base unmatched. The CDR3 loop spans 17 amino acids. CDR3 sequence reads: CASSLAREGSGANVLTF. The CDR3 nucleotides read TGTGCCAGCAGCTTGGCGCGGGAGGGCTCTGGGGCCAACGTCCTGACTTTC. The complete variable domain, with remaining parts taken from reference TRBV5-4 and TRBJ2-6, reads ETGVTQSPTHLIKTRGQQVTLRCSSQSGHNTVSWYQQALGQGPQFIFQYYREEENGRGNFPPRFSGLQFPNYSSELNVNALELDDSALYLCASSLAREGSGANVLTFGAGSRLTVL.

The V and J genes are TRBV28 and TRBJ2-7, with a tentative D call TRBD2 (6 bases). This CDR3 region has 15 residues. Germline values: CDR1 MDHEN, CDR2 SYDVKM. V was clipped by 5 bases and J by 0 bases, with 14 bases between them. CDR3: CASSPPEGTSYEQYF. The DNA for the CDR3 is TGTGCCAGCAGTCCACCGGAGGGAACCTCCTACGAGCAGTACTTC.

The CDR3 spells CASSYGQGAKYEQYF. The CDR3 bases are TGTGCCAGCAGCTACGGACAGGGGGCTAAGTACGAGCAGTACTTC. This sequence joins TRBV7-9 and TRBJ2-7; 11 bases are shared with TRBD1. The CDR3 extends over 15 amino acids. Germline V gene lookup returns CDR1 SEHNR and CDR2 FQNEAQ (reference sequence). Trimming cost V 4 bases and J 4 bases; bases outside gene matches: 6.

This chain uses TRBV9 with TRBJ1-5; D is unclear. V lost 4 bases and J lost 6, with 14 bases in between. CDR3 length: 14 amino acids. Germline CDR1 SGDLS, CDR2 YYNGEE. Here the CDR3 reads CASSPEGRRQPQHF. The CDR3 DNA is TGTGCCAGCAGCCCTGAAGGGCGGCGTCAGCCCCAGCATTTT.

The chain employs TRBV11-2 and TRBJ2-7, with D maybe TRBD2 (6 bases). CDR3 length: 15 residues. CDR1 and CDR2 from the germline V gene are SGHAT and FQNNGV. Trimming took 5 bases from V and 1 from J, leaving 15 bases between them. CDR3 bases: TGTGCCAGCAGCCGGGGGACGGCTCAATCCTACGAGCAGTACTTC. Translating gives CASSRGTAQSYEQYF.

In DNA, the CDR3 is TGTGCCAGCAAGCCTCGGAGCAGTCAAACCTACGAGCAGTACTTC. The encoded protein is CASKPRSSQTYEQYF. This chain connects TRBV7-2 to TRBJ2-7; D remains unclear. The CDR3 spans 15 residues. The germline V gene has CDR1 SGHTA and CDR2 FQGNSA. Trimming cost V 7 bases and J 2 bases, with 18 bases left between them.

The chain carries TRBV29-1 and TRBJ2-1; D tentatively reads TRBD1 or TRBD2 (6 bases each). The V end was cut by 6 bases, the J end by 9 bases, with 15 bases between. Germline-derived CDR1 and CDR2 are SQVTM and ANQGSEA. This CDR3 region has 12 residues. CDR3: CSVLKGGTEQFF. The CDR3 nucleotides read TGCAGCGTCCTCAAAGGGGGGACTGAGCAGTTCTTC.

V and J are TRBV5-4 and TRBJ2-1; 11 nucleotides match TRBD2. Germline V gene sequence: CDR1 SGHNT, CDR2 YYREEE (reference sequence). The junction had 10 bases not matched to a gene; V was cut back by 1 base and J by 1 base. CDR3 length equals 19 residues. The chain's CDR3 is CASSLIGALAGGSYNEQFF. DNA of the CDR3: TGTGCCAGCAGCTTGATAGGTGCCTTAGCGGGAGGGTCCTACAATGAGCAGTTCTTC.

The chain is built from TRBV29-1 and TRBJ2-7, with TRBD1 matching 7 bases. Trimming took 2 bases from V and 1 from J; bases not matched to a gene: 5. Looked up from germline, CDR1 is SQVTM and CDR2 is ANQGSEA. The CDR3 is 14 amino acids. CDR3: CSVELDRESYEQYF. The CDR3 DNA follows: TGCAGCGTTGAATTAGACAGGGAGTCCTACGAGCAGTACTTC.

The rearrangement joins TRBV29-1 to TRBJ1-2, with a tentative D call TRBD1 (5 bases). The CDR3 totals 15 residues. Trimming took 0 bases from V and 0 from J, leaving 11 bases between them. The germline CDR1 and CDR2 sequences are SQVTM and ANQGSEA. The CDR3 region has the DNA TGCAGCGTTGAAGAGAGAATGACAGCTAACTATGGCTACACCTTC. Amino acids: CSVEERMTANYGYTF.

J is TRBJ2-7 and V is TRBV5-1; 8 bases are a match to TRBD2. The CDR3 consists of 16 residues. Germline CDR1 is SGHRS and CDR2 is YFSETQ. V shed 0 bases, J shed 1 base, and the junction held 6 bases outside the gene matches. The CDR3 is CASSLDLAGFSYEQYF. CDR3 sequence (DNA): TGCGCCAGCAGCTTGGATCTAGCGGGCTTTTCCTACGAGCAGTACTTC.

Turning to this clone: The junction departs from the called germline gene at one end, perhaps through a read error. The genes are TRBV27 and TRBJ2-4; D remains unclear. This CDR3 is built from 14 residues. Germline V CDR1 and CDR2: MNHEY, SMNVEV (reference sequence). The CDR3 DNA sequence: TGTGCCAGCAGTACATGGACCGCCAAGAACATTCAGTACTTC. Amino acids: CASSTWTAKNIQYF.